These T cell receptor beta chains were read from a single sample in a study of blood T cell repertoires in COVID-19. Generated by immunoSEQ multiplex PCR, the TCRdb table keeps only in-frame clones and is missing some. The sample holds about 140,000 clones, about 86% seen once. Sequencing input: peripheral blood. Receptors originate from a human donor in a cohort sampled during active COVID-19. Both conserved end residues are part of each CDR3. The D gene is left open where the match is weak. Rows may omit the clone size; those that give it use once, few, many or a size class.

j_gene | d_gene | len | abundance | v_gene | CDR3nt | CDR3aa
TRBJ2-7 | TRBD1 | 14 | NA | TRBV7-2 | TGTGCCAGCAGCATCGGACAGGAGTACTACGAGCAGTACTTC | CASSIGQEYYEQYF
TRBJ1-2 | NA | 12 | NA | TRBV7-9 | TGTGCCAGCAGCTCAGGGGACTATGGCTACACCTTC | CASSSGDYGYTF
TRBJ1-4 | TRBD1 | 14 | NA | TRBV9 | TGTGCCCGCCAAAGTTCCGGGACAGTTGAAAAACTGTTTTTT | CARQSSGTVEKLFF
TRBJ2-7 | TRBD1 | 16 | once | TRBV7-6 | TGTGCCAGCAGCCCCCCCCGGACAGGGGGCTCCTACGAGCAGTACTTC | CASSPPRTGGSYEQYF
TRBJ2-7 | NA | 12 | once | TRBV4-1 | TGCGCCAGCAGGGGGGCCAGGGACGAGCAGTACTTC | CASRGARDEQYF
TRBJ1-6 | TRBD1 | 14 | NA | TRBV28 | TGTGCCAGCAGTCGGACAGGGGATAATTCACCCCTCCACTTT | CASSRTGDNSPLHF
TRBJ2-7 | TRBD2 | 14 | NA | TRBV6-5 | TGTGCCAGCAGTAACCAAGCGGGACCCTACGAGCAGTACTTC | CASSNQAGPYEQYF
TRBJ1-3 | NA | 15 | NA | TRBV27 | TGTGCCAGCAGTTTGGGGGGGCTCGGTGGAAACACCATATATTTT | CASSLGGLGGNTIYF
TRBJ2-7 | NA | 14 | NA | TRBV18 | TGTGCCAGCTCCGCGGTTAGACAGGTGATCGAGCAGTACTTC | CASSAVRQVIEQYF
TRBJ1-4 | NA | 14 | NA | TRBV7-9 | TGTGCCAGCAGCTTTACGTCGGCGGGAGAAAAACTGTTTTTT | CASSFTSAGEKLFF
TRBJ2-5 | TRBD1 | 17 | NA | TRBV5-5 | TGTGCCAGCAGCTCGCCGGGACAGGGGTTGGGGGGAGAGACCCAGTACTTC | CASSSPGQGLGGETQYF
TRBJ2-3 | TRBD2 | 15 | NA | TRBV9 | TGTGCCAGCAGAGCTAGCGGGAGTGGCTCAGATACGCAGTATTTT | CASRASGSGSDTQYF
TRBJ2-7 | TRBD1 | 14 | NA | TRBV28 | TGTGCCAGCAGTTCGACGAGACAGGGTTTCGAGCAGTACTTC | CASSSTRQGFEQYF
TRBJ2-3 | NA | 15 | few | TRBV11-3 | TGTGCCAGCAGCTTAGGGTCCGGTTACACAGATACGCAGTATTTT | CASSLGSGYTDTQYF
TRBJ2-4 | TRBD1 | 13 | NA | TRBV9 | TGTGCCAGTAAAACAGGGGGCAAAAACATTCAGTACTTC | CASKTGGKNIQYF
TRBJ1-3 | NA | 13 | NA | TRBV29-1 | TGCAGCGGCTCCGGGACACTGGGAAACACCATATATTTT | CSGSGTLGNTIYF
TRBJ1-1 | TRBD1 | 15 | NA | TRBV5-4 | TGTGCCAGCAGCTTGGCCGACAGGGTTCAGTTGGAAGCTTTCTTT | CASSLADRVQLEAFF
TRBJ1-3 | NA | 16 | NA | TRBV6-2/TRBV6-3 | TGTGCCAGCAGTTACTCGAATGCGGGTCAAGGAAACACCATATATTTT | CASSYSNAGQGNTIYF
TRBJ2-2 | NA | 15 | once | TRBV5-1 | TGCGCCAGCAGCTTTGGGCTCCCGAACACCGGGGAGCTGTTTTTT | CASSFGLPNTGELFF
TRBJ2-1 | TRBD2 | 16 | NA | TRBV9 | TGTGCCAGCAGCCTCAGACTAGCGGGGGTTTACAATGAGCAGTTCTTC | CASSLRLAGVYNEQFF
TRBJ2-7 | NA | 14 | NA | TRBV18 | TGTGCCAGCTCACTGGCGGGACAGTCCTACGAGCAGTACTTC | CASSLAGQSYEQYF
TRBJ1-4 | TRBD1 | 14 | NA | TRBV15 | TGTGCCACCAGCCAGGACAGGGGGCACGAAAAACTGTTTTTT | CATSQDRGHEKLFF
TRBJ2-7 | TRBD2 | 16 | NA | TRBV6-5 | TGTGCCAGCAGTTCCCCCGGGGCTAGCGGGAGCTACGAGCAGTACTTC | CASSSPGASGSYEQYF
TRBJ2-7 | TRBD2 | 15 | NA | TRBV6-2/TRBV6-3 | TGTGCCAGCAGCTTACTAGCGGGAGATTTCTACGAGCAGTACTTC | CASSLLAGDFYEQYF
TRBJ2-3 | NA | 15 | NA | TRBV18 | TGTGCCAGCTCACTCGAGCGGGCCCACGGGGATACGCAGTATTTT | CASSLERAHGDTQYF
TRBJ2-7 | NA | 14 | NA | TRBV5-1 | TGCGCCAGCAGCGGAAGGACGGAGGCCTACGAGCAGTACTTC | CASSGRTEAYEQYF
TRBJ2-1 | TRBD1 | 16 | NA | TRBV7-3 | TGTGCCAGCAGCGGGACAGGGAGAGGCCTCTACAATGAGCAGTTCTTC | CASSGTGRGLYNEQFF
TRBJ2-2 | TRBD2 | 16 | NA | TRBV7-9 | TGTGCCAGCAGCTCTCGTTTAGCGGGGAACACCGGGGAGCTGTTTTTT | CASSSRLAGNTGELFF
TRBJ2-2 | TRBD2 | 18 | NA | TRBV10-1 | TGCGCCAGCAAAATGGGTAGCGGGAGTTGTGGCATAGCCGGGGAGCTGTTTTTT | CASKMGSGSCGIAGELFF
TRBJ2-7 | NA | 11 | NA | TRBV20-1 | TGCAGTGCTACCCGGACAGACGAGCAGTACTTC | CSATRTDEQYF
TRBJ2-7 | NA | 13 | NA | TRBV10-2 | TGCGCCAGCAGCCCCCAAGCAACCTACGAGCAGTACTTC | CASSPQATYEQYF
TRBJ1-6 | TRBD1 | 14 | NA | TRBV15 | TGTGCCACCAGCTATACAGGGGAGGTTTCACCCCTCCACTTT | CATSYTGEVSPLHF
TRBJ1-1 | TRBD1 | 16 | once | TRBV5-6 | TGTGCCAGCAGCTTGTTCACGGGACAGCGGAACACTGAAGCTTTCTTT | CASSLFTGQRNTEAFF
TRBJ2-7 | NA | 13 | NA | TRBV7-9 | TGTGCCAGCAGCTTAGCCAGGGACAACGAGCAGTACTTC | CASSLARDNEQYF
TRBJ2-7 | TRBD2 | 17 | once | TRBV4-3 | TGCGCCAGCAGCCAAGATTCGTCTAGCGGGAGAGAATACGAGCAGTACTTC | CASSQDSSSGREYEQYF
TRBJ2-1 | TRBD2 | 14 | NA | TRBV7-9 | TGTGCCAGCCGGGGTAGCGGGGCAGTAAATGAGCAGTTCTTC | CASRGSGAVNEQFF
TRBJ2-7 | TRBD2 | 15 | NA | TRBV18 | TGTGCCAGCTCACCAAGCAGCGGGAGGGCCTATGAGCAGTACTTC | CASSPSSGRAYEQYF
TRBJ2-1 | TRBD2 | 16 | NA | TRBV7-9 | TGTGCCAGCAGCTTAGGCGGGACTAGCGATCACAATGAGCAGTTCTTC | CASSLGGTSDHNEQFF
TRBJ2-7 | TRBD2 | 14 | once | TRBV11-2 | TGTGCCAGCAGCGAGAGCGGGAGTTGGTACGAGCAGTACTTC | CASSESGSWYEQYF
TRBJ2-2 | NA | 16 | NA | TRBV6-6 | TGTGCCAGCAGTTACTCTGGGACACATAACACCGGGGAGCTGTTTTTT | CASSYSGTHNTGELFF
TRBJ2-7 | NA | 15 | NA | TRBV5-6 | TGTGCCAGCAGCTTGGAACGGGGTTACTCCTACGAGCAGTACTTC | CASSLERGYSYEQYF
TRBJ2-3 | TRBD1 | 15 | NA | TRBV9 | TGTGCCAGCAGCACTGGACAGGGCCCCACAGATACGCAGTATTTT | CASSTGQGPTDTQYF
TRBJ2-7 | TRBD2 | 16 | NA | TRBV6-1 | TGTGCCAGCAGTGGGGTACTAGCGGGAGCACCCTACGAGCAGTACTTC | CASSGVLAGAPYEQYF